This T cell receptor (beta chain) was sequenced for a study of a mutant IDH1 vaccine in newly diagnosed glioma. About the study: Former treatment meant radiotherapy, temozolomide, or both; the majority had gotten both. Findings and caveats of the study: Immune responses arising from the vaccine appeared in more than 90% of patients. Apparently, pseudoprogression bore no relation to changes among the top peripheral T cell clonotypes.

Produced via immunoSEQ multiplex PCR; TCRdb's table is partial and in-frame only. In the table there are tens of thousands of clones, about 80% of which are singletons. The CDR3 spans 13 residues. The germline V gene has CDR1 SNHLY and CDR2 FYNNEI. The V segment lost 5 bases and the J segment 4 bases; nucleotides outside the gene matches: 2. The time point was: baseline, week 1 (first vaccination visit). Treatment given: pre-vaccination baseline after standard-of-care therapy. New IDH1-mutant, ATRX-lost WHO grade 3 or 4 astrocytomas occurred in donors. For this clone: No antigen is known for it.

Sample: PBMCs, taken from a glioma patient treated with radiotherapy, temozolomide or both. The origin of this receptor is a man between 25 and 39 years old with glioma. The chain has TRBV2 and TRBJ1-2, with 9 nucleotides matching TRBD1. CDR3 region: CASSRDRVYGYTF. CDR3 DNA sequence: TGTGCCAGCAGTAGGGACAGGGTCTATGGCTACACCTTC.